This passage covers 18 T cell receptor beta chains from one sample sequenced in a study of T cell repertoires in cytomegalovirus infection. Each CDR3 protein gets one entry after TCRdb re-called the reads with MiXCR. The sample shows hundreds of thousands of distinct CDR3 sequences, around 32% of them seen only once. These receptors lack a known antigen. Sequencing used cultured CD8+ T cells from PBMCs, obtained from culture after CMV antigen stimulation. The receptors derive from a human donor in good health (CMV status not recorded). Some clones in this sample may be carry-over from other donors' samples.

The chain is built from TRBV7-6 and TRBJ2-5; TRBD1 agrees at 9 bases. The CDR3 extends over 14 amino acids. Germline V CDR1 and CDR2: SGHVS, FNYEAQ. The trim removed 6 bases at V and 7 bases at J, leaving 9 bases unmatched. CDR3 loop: CASSPQGADWTQYF. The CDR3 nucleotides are TGTGCCAGCAGTCCACAGGGGGCCGACTGGACCCAGTACTTC.

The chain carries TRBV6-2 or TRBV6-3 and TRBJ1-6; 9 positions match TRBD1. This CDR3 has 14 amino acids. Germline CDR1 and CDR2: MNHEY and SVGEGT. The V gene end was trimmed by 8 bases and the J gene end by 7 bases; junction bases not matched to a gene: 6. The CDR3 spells CASEGDRDNSPLHF. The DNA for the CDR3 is TGTGCCAGCGAGGGGGACAGGGACAATTCACCCCTCCACTTT.

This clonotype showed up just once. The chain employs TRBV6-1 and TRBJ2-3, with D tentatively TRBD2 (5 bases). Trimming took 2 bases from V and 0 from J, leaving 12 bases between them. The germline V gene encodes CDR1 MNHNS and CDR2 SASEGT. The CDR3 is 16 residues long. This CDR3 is CASSEWEPPSTDTQYF. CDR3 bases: TGTGCCAGCAGTGAATGGGAGCCACCCAGCACAGATACGCAGTATTTT.

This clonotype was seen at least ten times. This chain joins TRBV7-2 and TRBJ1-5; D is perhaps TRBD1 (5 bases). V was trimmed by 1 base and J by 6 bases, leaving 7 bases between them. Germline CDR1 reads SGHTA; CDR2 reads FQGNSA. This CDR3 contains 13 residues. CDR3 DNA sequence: TGTGCCAGCAGCTTAGGTGGGGGTCAGCCCCAGCATTTT. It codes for CASSLGGGQPQHF.

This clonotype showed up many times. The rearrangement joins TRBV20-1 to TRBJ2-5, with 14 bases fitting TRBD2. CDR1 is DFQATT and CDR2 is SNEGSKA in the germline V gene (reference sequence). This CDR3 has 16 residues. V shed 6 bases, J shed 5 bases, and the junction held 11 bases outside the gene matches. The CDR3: CSAVTSGGAVPETQYF. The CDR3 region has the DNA TGCAGTGCCGTGACTAGCGGGGGGGCTGTGCCGGAGACCCAGTACTTC.

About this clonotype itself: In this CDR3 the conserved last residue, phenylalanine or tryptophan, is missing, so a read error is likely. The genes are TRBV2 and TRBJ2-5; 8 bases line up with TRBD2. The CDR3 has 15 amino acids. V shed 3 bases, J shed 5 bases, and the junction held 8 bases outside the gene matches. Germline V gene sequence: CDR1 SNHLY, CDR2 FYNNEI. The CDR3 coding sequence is TGTGCCAGCAGTGATGGGTTAGCGGGGTTGGAGACCCAGTACTAC. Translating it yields CASSDGLAGLETQYY.

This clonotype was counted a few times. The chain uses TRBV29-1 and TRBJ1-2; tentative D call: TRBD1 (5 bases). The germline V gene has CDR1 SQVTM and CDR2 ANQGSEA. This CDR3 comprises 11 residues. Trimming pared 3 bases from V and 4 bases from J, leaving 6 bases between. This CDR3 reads CSVEGTYGYTF. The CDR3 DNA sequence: TGCAGCGTTGAGGGGACCTATGGCTACACCTTC.

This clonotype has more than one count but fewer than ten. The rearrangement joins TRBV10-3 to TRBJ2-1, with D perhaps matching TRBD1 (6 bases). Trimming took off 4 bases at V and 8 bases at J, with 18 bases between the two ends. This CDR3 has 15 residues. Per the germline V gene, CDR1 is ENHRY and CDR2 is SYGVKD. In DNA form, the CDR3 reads TGTGCCATCAGTGGACAGGCGGTTGGTGGTGATGAGCAGTTCTTC. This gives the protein CAISGQAVGGDEQFF.

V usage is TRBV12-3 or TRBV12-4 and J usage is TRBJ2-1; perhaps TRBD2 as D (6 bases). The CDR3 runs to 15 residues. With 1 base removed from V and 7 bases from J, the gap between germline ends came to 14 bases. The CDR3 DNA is TGTGCCAGCAGTTTAGACCGGAGGGCGCGGAATGAGCAGTTCTTC. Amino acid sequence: CASSLDRRARNEQFF.

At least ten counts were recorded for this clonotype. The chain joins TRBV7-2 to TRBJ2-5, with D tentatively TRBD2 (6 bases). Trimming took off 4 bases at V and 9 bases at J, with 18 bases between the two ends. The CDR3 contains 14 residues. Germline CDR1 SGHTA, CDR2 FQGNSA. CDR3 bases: TGTGCCAGCAGCTCGCCGGCCCTACCGGGGGCCCAGTACTTC. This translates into CASSSPALPGAQYF.

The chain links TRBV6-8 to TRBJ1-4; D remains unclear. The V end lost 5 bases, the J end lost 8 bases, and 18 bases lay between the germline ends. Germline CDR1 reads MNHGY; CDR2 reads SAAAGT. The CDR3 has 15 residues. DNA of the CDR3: TGTGCCAGCAGTGCAGGCGGGTCAGCGTTAGAAAAACTGTTTTTT. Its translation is CASSAGGSALEKLFF.

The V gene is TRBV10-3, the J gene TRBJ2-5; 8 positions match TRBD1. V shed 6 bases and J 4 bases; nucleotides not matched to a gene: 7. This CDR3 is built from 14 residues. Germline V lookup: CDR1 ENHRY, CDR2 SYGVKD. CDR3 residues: CAIRGQGPRETQYF. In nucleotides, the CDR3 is TGTGCCATCAGAGGACAGGGCCCTAGAGAGACCCAGTACTTC.

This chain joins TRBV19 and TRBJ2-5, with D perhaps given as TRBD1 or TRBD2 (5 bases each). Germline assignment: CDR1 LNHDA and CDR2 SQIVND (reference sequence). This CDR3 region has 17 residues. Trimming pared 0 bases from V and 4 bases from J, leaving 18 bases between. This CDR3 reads CASSIDPWQGVRETQYF. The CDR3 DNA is TGTGCCAGTAGTATAGATCCGTGGCAGGGAGTACGAGAGACCCAGTACTTC.

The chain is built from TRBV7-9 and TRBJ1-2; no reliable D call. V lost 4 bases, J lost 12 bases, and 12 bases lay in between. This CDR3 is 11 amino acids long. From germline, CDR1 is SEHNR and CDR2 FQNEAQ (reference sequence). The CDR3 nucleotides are TGTGCCAGCAGCTCTCGCGAGCTGGACACCTTC. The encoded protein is CASSSRELDTF.

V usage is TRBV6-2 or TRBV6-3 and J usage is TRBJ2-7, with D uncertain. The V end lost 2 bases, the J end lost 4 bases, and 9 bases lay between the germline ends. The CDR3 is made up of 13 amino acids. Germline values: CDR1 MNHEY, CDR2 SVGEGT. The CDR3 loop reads CASSYRAEYEQYV. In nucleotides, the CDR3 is TGTGCCAGCAGTTACAGGGCGGAGTACGAGCAGTACGTC.

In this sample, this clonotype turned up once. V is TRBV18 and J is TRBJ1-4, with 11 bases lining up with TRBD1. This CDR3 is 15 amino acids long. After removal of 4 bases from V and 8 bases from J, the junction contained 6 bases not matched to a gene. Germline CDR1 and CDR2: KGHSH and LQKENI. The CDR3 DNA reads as TGTGCCAGCTCACGGACAGGGGGCCTAGACGAAAAACTGTTTTTT. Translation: CASSRTGGLDEKLFF.

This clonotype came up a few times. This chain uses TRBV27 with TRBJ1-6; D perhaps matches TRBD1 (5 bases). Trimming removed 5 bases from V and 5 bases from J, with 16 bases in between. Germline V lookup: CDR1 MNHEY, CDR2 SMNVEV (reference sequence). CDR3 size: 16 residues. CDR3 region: CASSPRAGPHNSPLHF. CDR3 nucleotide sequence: TGTGCCAGCAGTCCAAGGGCGGGACCCCATAATTCACCCCTCCACTTT.

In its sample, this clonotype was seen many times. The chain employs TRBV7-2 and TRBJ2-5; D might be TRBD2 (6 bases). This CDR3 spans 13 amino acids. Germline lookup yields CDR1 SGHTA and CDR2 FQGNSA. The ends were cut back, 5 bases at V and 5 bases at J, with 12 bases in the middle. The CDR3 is CASSRGGEETQYF. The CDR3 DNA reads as TGTGCCAGCAGCCGCGGAGGGGAGGAGACCCAGTACTTC.